The 5 T cell receptor beta chains reported below all come from one sample, sequenced in a study of T cells in Graves' hyperthyroidism and ophthalmopathy. Regions amplified from RNA transcripts were the TCR beta CDR3 regions. TCR CDR3 underwent first-round RT-PCR with the HTBI primer set. TCRdb used MiXCR to reprocess the multiplex PCR reads, holding one entry per CDR3 protein. Of roughly 380,000 distinct CDR3 sequences in the sample, around 13% were seen once. Material: blood. The receptors were gathered from a woman aged 55-69 years with Graves' hyperthyroidism.

This clonotype was seen a handful of times. The chain couples TRBV6-1 to TRBJ2-1, with 8 bases aligning to TRBD1. V lost 6 bases, J lost 7 bases, and 2 bases stayed unmatched. The CDR3 extends over 12 amino acids. Germline values: CDR1 MNHNS, CDR2 SASEGT. CDR3 in amino acids: CASRGDRNEQFF. For the CDR3, the DNA is TGTGCCAGCAGGGGGGACAGGAATGAGCAGTTCTTC.

The chain carries TRBV28 and TRBJ2-1, with no clear D. Germline loops: CDR1 MDHEN, CDR2 SYDVKM. Trimming stripped 4 bases from V and 12 bases from J, with 7 bases between. CDR3 length: 10 amino acids. CDR3 sequence reads: CASSSGGQFF. The CDR3 DNA reads as TGTGCCAGCAGTTCCGGTGGGCAGTTCTTC. Variable domain in full (rest from reference TRBV28 and TRBJ2-1): DVKVTQSSRYLVKRTGEKVFLECVQDMDHENMFWYRQDPGLGLRLIYFSYDVKMKEKGDIPEGYSVSREKKERFSLILESASTNQTSMYLCASSSGGQFFGPGTRLTVL.

This clonotype was seen a handful of times. The V gene is TRBV11-2, the J gene TRBJ2-7, with D possibly TRBD1 on 6 matching bases. The V end lost 1 base, the J end lost 2 bases, and 15 bases lay between the germline ends. The CDR3 consists of 16 residues. The V gene's germline CDR1 is SGHAT and CDR2 FQNNGV. The CDR3 DNA reads TGTGCCAGCAGCTTAGTCCGAATGAACAGGGCCTACGAGCAGTACTTC. Translated, it gives CASSLVRMNRAYEQYF.

This clonotype showed up many times. DNA of the CDR3: TGTGCCAGCAGTTACCCCGGGACGGTTACAGATACGCAGTATTTT. Translation gives CASSYPGTVTDTQYF. The rearrangement joins TRBV6-5 to TRBJ2-3; TRBD1 or TRBD2 may be the D gene (5 bases each). The V gene's germline CDR1 is MNHEY and CDR2 SVGAGI. The CDR3 is 15 amino acids. Trimming cost V 2 bases and J 3 bases, with 12 bases left between them.

Regarding this clonotype: A much larger clone lies a single base off, so this may be a read error. CDR3 region: CASSLLLGADTQYF. CDR3 nucleotide sequence: TGCGCCAGCAGCTTGCTCCTGGGGGCAGATACGCAGTATTTT. The rearrangement uses TRBV5-1 and TRBJ2-3, with D perhaps given as TRBD1 or TRBD2 (5 bases each). Trimming cost V 1 base and J 4 bases, with 10 bases left between them. This CDR3 region has 14 residues. In germline, CDR1 is SGHRS, CDR2 YFSETQ.